These 31 T cell receptor beta chains came from one sample sequenced in a study of blood T cells in healthy people across ages. The second PCR ran about 6 to 12 cycles with a sample-barcoded 5' primer and J-beta primers. From the 5' RACE reads, TCRdb called clonotypes with MiXCR, one entry per CDR3 protein. The data show approximately 820,000 distinct CDR3 sequences, 40% to 50% seen once. Source material: blood. These TCRs come from a man between 60 and 70 years old in good health.

This sequence joins TRBV5-6 and TRBJ1-5, with D hard to call. This CDR3 region has 14 residues. Germline V lookup: CDR1 SGHDT, CDR2 YYEEEE. V gave up 4 bases and J gave up 5 bases, with 13 bases separating them. CDR3 amino acids: CASSVKGIDQPQHF. For the CDR3, the DNA is TGTGCCAGCAGCGTAAAAGGAATCGATCAGCCCCAGCATTTT. The complete variable domain, with remaining parts taken from reference TRBV5-6 and TRBJ1-5, reads DAGVTQSPTHLIKTRGQQVTLRCSPKSGHDTVSWYQQALGQGPQFIFQYYEEEERQRGNFPDRFSGHQFPNYSSELNVNALLLGDSALYLCASSVKGIDQPQHFGDGTRLSIL.

Points on this clonotype: A junction end diverges from the germline sequence, so it may reflect a read error. The V gene is TRBV15, the J gene TRBJ2-7, with 7 nucleotides matching TRBD2. Germline V gene lookup returns CDR1 LNHNV and CDR2 YYDKDF (reference sequence). The CDR3 is made up of 15 amino acids. CDR3 loop: CGTSRARAGTYEQYF. CDR3 bases: TGTGGCACCAGCAGAGCAAGAGCGGGGACCTACGAGCAGTACTTC.

The rearrangement joins TRBV3-1 to TRBJ1-2; perhaps TRBD1 as D (6 bases). Germline assignment: CDR1 LGHDT and CDR2 YNNKEL (reference sequence). This CDR3 contains 13 residues. V dropped 4 bases and J dropped 6 bases, with 12 bases sitting between them. CDR3 sequence: CASSLRGVNGYTF. CDR3 in DNA: TGTGCCAGCAGCCTGAGGGGGGTTAATGGCTACACCTTC.

V is TRBV7-8 and J is TRBJ2-1; TRBD2 matches at 8 bases. The germline CDR1 and CDR2 sequences are SGHVS and FQNEAQ. The CDR3 runs to 15 residues. The trim removed 1 base at V and 2 bases at J, leaving 1 base unmatched. CDR3 sequence reads: CASSLDGGAYNEQFF. For the CDR3, the DNA is TGTGCCAGCAGCTTAGACGGGGGGGCCTACAATGAGCAGTTCTTC.

The V gene is TRBV7-6, the J gene TRBJ2-1, with D unclear. CDR1 and CDR2 (germline): SGHVS, FNYEAQ. This CDR3 has 13 amino acids. V was shortened by 5 bases and J by 2 bases, with 7 bases between the two germline ends. Here the CDR3 DNA reads TGTGCCAGCAGCCTCCATACCTACAATGAGCAGTTCTTC. Translation: CASSLHTYNEQFF.

This clonotype was found a few times. The V and J genes are TRBV4-1 and TRBJ2-5, with 7 bases lining up with TRBD2. The length of the CDR3 is 16 residues. J gave up 3 bases and V 0 bases, and 7 bases lay outside the gene matches. Germline assignment: CDR1 MGHRA and CDR2 YSYEKL. The CDR3 reads CASSQDWRLAKETQYF. CDR3 nucleotide sequence: TGCGCCAGCAGCCAAGATTGGCGACTAGCAAAAGAGACCCAGTACTTC.

The genes are TRBV29-1 and TRBJ2-5, with 13 bases fitting TRBD2. The tail of the sequence fits TRBJ2-7 better, so the J call may be wrong. The CDR3 extends over 15 amino acids. The germline CDR1 and CDR2 sequences are SQVTM and ANQGSEA. CDR3 amino acids: CSVVLAGGPTDEQYF. Here the CDR3 DNA reads TGCAGCGTTGTACTAGCGGGGGGGCCGACCGACGAGCAGTACTTC.

The sample holds a few counts of this clonotype. This chain links TRBV11-2 with TRBJ1-1; 8 nucleotides match TRBD1. Trimming removed 4 bases from V and 1 base from J; junction bases left unmatched: 5. Germline V CDR1 and CDR2: SGHAT, FQNNGV. The CDR3 has 15 residues. The CDR3 loop is CASSSDGQGNTEAFF. The CDR3 DNA follows: TGTGCCAGCAGCTCCGACGGACAGGGGAACACTGAAGCTTTCTTT.

The chain uses TRBV20-1 and TRBJ1-2; TRBD1 aligns across 8 bases. V shed 3 bases and J 1 base; nucleotides not matched to a gene: 7. The CDR3 is 15 amino acids. Germline CDR1 and CDR2: DFQATT and SNEGSKA (reference sequence). The CDR3 region is CSARARTGNNYGYTF. The CDR3 DNA sequence: TGCAGTGCTAGGGCCCGGACAGGGAATAACTATGGCTACACCTTC.

V is TRBV25-1 and J is TRBJ1-3, with a tentative D call TRBD1 (5 bases). Germline values: CDR1 MGHDK, CDR2 SYGVNS. Trimming removed 1 base at V and 3 bases at J, with 7 bases between. The CDR3 runs to 14 residues. This CDR3 reads CASSEWGGGNTIYF. The CDR3 coding sequence is TGTGCCAGCAGTGAATGGGGCGGTGGAAACACCATATATTTT.

This clonotype appeared once. This rearrangement joins TRBV18 to TRBJ2-3; 9 bases agree with TRBD2. Germline values: CDR1 KGHSH, CDR2 LQKENI. CDR3 length: 19 residues. V lost 0 bases and J lost 0; bases outside the gene matches: 10. As DNA, the CDR3 is TGTGCCAGCTCACCACCAAGTAGCGGGGGAACCCTTAGCACAGATACGCAGTATTTT. Protein product: CASSPPSSGGTLSTDTQYF.

The chain uses TRBV27 and TRBJ2-7, with 7 nucleotides matching TRBD1. This CDR3 has 13 residues. The V gene end was trimmed by 5 bases and the J gene end by 9 bases; junction bases not matched to a gene: 10. From germline, CDR1 is MNHEY and CDR2 SMNVEV (reference sequence). The CDR3 coding sequence is TGTGCCAGCAGTATGACAGGGCCGCTAGGGCAGTACTTC. This encodes CASSMTGPLGQYF.

This chain joins TRBV9 and TRBJ2-2, with D perhaps matching TRBD2 (6 bases). The CDR3 length is 16 residues. Trimming removed 0 bases at V and 1 base at J, with 10 bases between. Germline V CDR1 and CDR2: SGDLS, YYNGEE. The CDR3 region has the DNA TGTGCCAGCAGCGTAGATTTCGGGGGGAACACCGGGGAGCTGTTTTTT. Translated, it gives CASSVDFGGNTGELFF.

CDR3 amino acids: CASRDREYEQYF. In nucleotides, the CDR3 is TGTGCCAGCCGGGACAGGGAGTACGAGCAGTACTTC. The genes are TRBV28 and TRBJ2-7; 9 bases line up with TRBD1. With 8 bases clipped from V and 4 bases from J, the junction kept 3 bases outside the gene matches. Germline CDR1 is MDHEN and CDR2 is SYDVKM. The CDR3 is 12 amino acids.

The V call is TRBV28, the J call TRBJ1-4; D is possibly TRBD1 (5 bases). Germline assignment: CDR1 MDHEN and CDR2 SYDVKM. Trimming pared 4 bases from V and 0 bases from J, leaving 12 bases between. CDR3 length: 16 amino acids. The CDR3 DNA reads as TGTGCCAGCAGTTCGGCCTCCAGGGCAACTAATGAAAAACTGTTTTTT. This gives the protein CASSSASRATNEKLFF.

V gene TRBV18 combines with J gene TRBJ1-2; D might be TRBD1 (6 bases). Trimming took 3 bases from V and 3 from J, leaving 14 bases between them. The CDR3 covers 15 residues. Germline V gene sequence: CDR1 KGHSH, CDR2 LQKENI. The CDR3 DNA reads TGTGCCAGCTCACCTTCAACGGGGGCGGACTATGGCTACACCTTC. Protein: CASSPSTGADYGYTF.

In its sample, this clonotype was seen once. This rearrangement joins TRBV5-1 to TRBJ2-5, with a possible D match to TRBD1 (7 bases). The V end was cut by 4 bases, the J end by 5 bases, with 12 bases between. The CDR3 covers 13 residues. Germline loops: CDR1 SGHRS, CDR2 YFSETQ. In DNA, the CDR3 is TGCGCCAGCAGCCAGACAGGGACTGAGACCCAGTACTTC. The encoded protein is CASSQTGTETQYF.

The chain uses TRBV5-1 and TRBJ2-7, with no clear D. Trimming stripped 1 base from V and 5 bases from J, with 10 bases between. CDR3 length equals 13 residues. Germline V lookup: CDR1 SGHRS, CDR2 YFSETQ. CDR3 coding DNA: TGCGCCAGCAGCTTGTTACCGGGCCACGAGCAGTACTTC. Protein sequence: CASSLLPGHEQYF.

Concerning this clonotype itself: This sequence may be a read error, since a much larger clone differs from it by one base. The V gene is TRBV7-9, the J gene TRBJ2-1; 10 nucleotides agree with TRBD2. This CDR3 is 15 amino acids long. V gave up 5 bases and J gave up 6 bases; unmatched junction bases: 7. From germline, CDR1 is SEHNR and CDR2 FQNEAQ (reference sequence). The DNA of the CDR3 is TGTGCCAGCAGCCTTCGGACTAGCGGCCGCAATGAGCAGTTCTTC. This encodes CASSLRTSGRNEQFF.

The rearrangement links TRBV6-2 or TRBV6-3 to TRBJ2-1; D may be TRBD1 or TRBD2 (6 bases each). V lost 6 bases and J lost 13, with 22 bases in between. From germline, CDR1 is MNHEY and CDR2 SVGEGT. The CDR3 spans 14 residues. CDR3 protein: CASRSLRGEETQFF. As DNA, the CDR3 is TGTGCCAGCAGATCCTTGAGGGGGGAAGAGACCCAGTTCTTC.

The chain uses TRBV30 and TRBJ2-1, with D unresolved. Germline CDR1 GTSNPN, CDR2 SVGIG (reference sequence). This CDR3 contains 13 residues. V shed 3 bases and J shed 10 bases, with 16 bases lying between them. The CDR3 DNA is TGTGCCTGGAGCGAATTCTCCTCTAGGGAGCAGTTCTTC. Translated, it gives CAWSEFSSREQFF.

V and J are TRBV12-3 or TRBV12-4 and TRBJ2-6, with TRBD1 matching over 7 bases. Germline trimming cut 5 bases from V and 0 bases from J; bases unmatched to any gene: 13. The length of the CDR3 is 19 residues. CDR3 amino acids: CASSLTRDSWSSGANVLTF. The CDR3 coding sequence is TGTGCCAGCAGTCTCACCCGGGACAGCTGGAGCTCTGGGGCCAACGTCCTGACTTTC.

The gene calls are TRBV13 and TRBJ2-6; D not resolved. CDR1 and CDR2 from the germline V gene are PRHDT and FYEKMQ (reference sequence). The ends were cut back, 5 bases at V and 1 base at J, with 12 bases in the middle. This CDR3 spans 16 amino acids. The DNA for the CDR3 is TGTGCCAGCAGCGCAAGACGGTTTTCTGGGGCCAACGTCCTGACTTTC. It is translated as CASSARRFSGANVLTF.

Details on this clonotype: The DNA is left out, because the CDR3 cannot be placed on it with certainty; the CDR3 is given as TCRdb lists it. The chain carries TRBV28 and TRBJ2-7. CDR1 is MDHEN, CDR2 SYDVKM, per germline. The CDR3 comprises 14 residues, both ends counted. The CDR3 loop reads CASSFFGSSYEQYF.

Only a few counts were recorded for this clonotype. The chain carries TRBV7-8 and TRBJ2-5; D is possibly TRBD1 (5 bases). The CDR3 consists of 15 residues. With 5 bases removed from V and 1 base from J, the gap between germline ends came to 14 bases. Germline CDR1 reads SGHVS; CDR2 reads FQNEAQ. The CDR3: CASSHYKGVQETQYF. CDR3 nucleotide sequence: TGTGCCAGCAGCCACTACAAAGGGGTCCAAGAGACCCAGTACTTC.

Concerning this clonotype: A much larger clonotype is one base distant, so this may be a read error. This chain uses TRBV10-3 with TRBJ2-5; D gene unclear. There are 14 residues in the CDR3. Trimming pared 5 bases from V and 5 bases from J, leaving 15 bases between. The V gene's germline CDR1 is ENHRY and CDR2 SYGVKD. CDR3 bases: TGTGCCATCAGTACCAGGATGGGCGACGAGACCCAGTACTTC. Amino acid sequence: CAISTRMGDETQYF.

This clonotype occurred a few times. The V gene is TRBV9, the J gene TRBJ2-1; 8 bases are a match to TRBD2. From germline, CDR1 is SGDLS and CDR2 YYNGEE. CDR3 length equals 16 residues. J was trimmed by 2 bases and V by 4 bases; bases with no gene match: 8. In DNA form, the CDR3 reads TGTGCCAGCAGCAACAGAGCGGGGGCTGCCTACAATGAGCAGTTCTTC. Translated, it gives CASSNRAGAAYNEQFF. The full variable domain, completed using reference TRBV9 and TRBJ2-1, is DSGVTQTPKHLITATGQRVTLRCSPRSGDLSVYWYQQSLDQGLQFLIQYYNGEERAKGNILERFSAQQFPDLHSELNLSSLELGDSALYFCASSNRAGAAYNEQFFGPGTRLTVL.

To note about this clonotype: A much larger clone lies one base from this, so it may be a read error. J is TRBJ2-5 and V is TRBV7-2; possibly TRBD1 for D (6 bases). The CDR3 has 14 amino acids. The V and J ends lost 5 bases and 11 bases respectively, with 21 bases between them. The germline CDR1 and CDR2 sequences are SGHTA and FQGNSA. Here the CDR3 reads CASSLSQGRIGQYF. Here the CDR3 DNA reads TGTGCCAGCAGCCTGAGCCAGGGGCGGATTGGGCAGTACTTC.

This clonotype was detected a few times. V gene TRBV4-3 combines with J gene TRBJ1-5, with TRBD1 matching over 8 bases. Trimming at V came to 4 bases and at J to 4 bases, leaving 3 bases not matched to a gene. Germline CDR1 is LGHNA and CDR2 is YSLEER. The CDR3 is 14 amino acids. The CDR3 sequence: CASSPWTGNQPQHF. The CDR3 nucleotides are TGCGCCAGCAGCCCCTGGACAGGGAATCAGCCCCAGCATTTT.

This clonotype has more than one count but fewer than ten. The chain recombines TRBV5-5 with TRBJ2-5; D is ambiguous. Germline V gene lookup returns CDR1 SGHKS and CDR2 YYEKEE (reference sequence). The CDR3 covers 13 residues. Between the trimmed V and J ends, which lost 4 bases and 1 base, there was a span of 8 bases. The CDR3 reads CASSQWTQETQYF. The CDR3, as DNA: TGTGCCAGCAGCCAGTGGACCCAAGAGACCCAGTACTTC. The full variable domain, rest sourced from reference TRBV5-5 and TRBJ2-5, is DAGVTQSPTHLIKTRGQQVTLRCSPISGHKSVSWYQQVLGQGPQFIFQYYEKEERGRGNFPDRFSARQFPNYSSELNVNALLLGDSALYLCASSQWTQETQYFGPGTRLLVL.

V gene TRBV7-2 combines with J gene TRBJ1-1; 9 bases match TRBD1. The CDR3 is 15 residues long. CDR1 and CDR2 (germline): SGHTA, FQGNSA. The V gene end was trimmed by 1 base and the J gene end by 4 bases; junction bases not matched to a gene: 4. CDR3: CASSLGGTGSTEAFF. In nucleotides, the CDR3 is TGTGCCAGCAGCTTAGGGGGGACAGGGAGCACTGAAGCTTTCTTT.